This entry lists 32 T cell receptor beta chains sequenced from one sample in a study of cytomegalovirus exposure and HLA in healthy donors. The study ran its PCR with 60 Vbeta and 13 Jbeta primers. This table comes from immunoSEQ multiplex PCR, and its TCRdb copy is limited to in-frame clones, with some not included. The data contain 55,000 to 70,000 clones, approximately 63% of them seen just once; the ten biggest clones take up roughly 19%. The sequenced sample consisted of PBMCs. The receptors derive from an older woman in good health and CMV-seropositive.

The chain carries TRBV5-4 and TRBJ2-2; a possible D gene is TRBD2 (7 bases). The CDR3 totals 14 residues. Germline assignment: CDR1 SGHNT and CDR2 YYREEE (reference sequence). The V gene lost 4 bases and the J gene lost 6 bases, with 13 bases spanning the gap. In nucleotides, the CDR3 is TGTGCCAGCAGCACCAAGGGGGGGTCCGGGGAGCTGTTTTTT. Translation gives CASSTKGGSGELFF.

This clone was seen once. The chain recombines TRBV9 with TRBJ1-2; TRBD1 agrees at 10 bases. The ends lost 4 bases at V and 7 bases at J; junction bases unmatched: 4. CDR1 is SGDLS and CDR2 is YYNGEE in the germline V gene. The CDR3 is 13 amino acids. The CDR3 nucleotides read TGTGCCAGCAGCTTGACAGGGGGCGCTGGCTACACCTTC. As protein: CASSLTGGAGYTF.

CDR3 loop: CASSLTPEDGYTF. The CDR3, as DNA: TGCGCCAGCAGCTTAACGCCAGAAGATGGCTACACCTTC. V gene TRBV5-1 combines with J gene TRBJ1-2, with D unclear. The germline V and J ends were trimmed by 2 bases and 6 bases, with 11 bases remaining between them. This CDR3 region has 13 residues. The germline V gene encodes CDR1 SGHRS and CDR2 YFSETQ.

The chain joins TRBV19 to TRBJ1-1; 9 positions match TRBD1. The germline V gene encodes CDR1 LNHDA and CDR2 SQIVND (reference sequence). The CDR3 consists of 15 residues. The V segment lost 4 bases and the J segment 4 bases; nucleotides outside the gene matches: 7. Here the CDR3 reads CASSNRDRDSTEAFF. In nucleotides, the CDR3 is TGTGCCAGTAGTAACCGGGACAGGGATTCCACTGAAGCTTTCTTT.

In its sample, this clone was seen a few times. J is TRBJ1-5 and V is TRBV19; possible D gene TRBD1, 6 bases. The CDR3 covers 15 residues. V was shortened by 6 bases and J by 5 bases, with 17 bases between the two germline ends. Germline loops: CDR1 LNHDA, CDR2 SQIVND (reference sequence). The CDR3 spells CASRQGRRYDQPQHF. The DNA of the CDR3 is TGTGCCAGTAGACAGGGAAGGAGGTACGATCAGCCCCAGCATTTT.

The rearrangement links TRBV7-2 to TRBJ2-1; 8 bases align to TRBD2. V lost 0 bases, J lost 10 bases, and 14 bases stayed unmatched. This CDR3 is built from 17 residues. Germline lookup yields CDR1 SGHTA and CDR2 FQGNSA. The CDR3 region is CASSLAGRGGAGGEQFF. CDR3 in DNA: TGTGCCAGCAGCTTAGCTGGACGAGGGGGGGCGGGGGGAGAGCAGTTCTTC.

This chain links TRBV11-2 with TRBJ2-5; D is perhaps TRBD2 (6 bases). The CDR3 is 17 amino acids. Trimming shortened V by 5 bases and J by 4 bases, and 23 bases separated the two germline ends. Germline assignment: CDR1 SGHAT and CDR2 FQNNGV. The CDR3 reads CASSPKEGSRARETQYF. The CDR3 DNA reads TGTGCCAGCAGCCCGAAGGAGGGGTCGAGGGCTAGAGAGACCCAGTACTTC.

The chain carries TRBV19 and TRBJ2-5; D may be TRBD2 (6 bases). CDR3 length: 15 residues. V lost 6 bases and J lost 10, with 24 bases in between. The germline gives CDR1 LNHDA, CDR2 SQIVND (reference sequence). Written as DNA, the CDR3 is TGTGCCAGTAGGAACCCCTATCGCGGGCGCGGGGACCAGTACTTC. Its protein is CASRNPYRGRGDQYF.

The DNA for the CDR3 is TGTGCCAGCAGGAACCCACAGGGTGGGAACACTGAAGCTTTCTTT. Its translation: CASRNPQGGNTEAFF. The rearrangement links TRBV5-4 to TRBJ1-1; D might be TRBD1 (6 bases). V lost 5 bases and J 1 base, leaving 15 bases between the germline ends. The CDR3 is 15 residues long. Germline CDR1 is SGHNT and CDR2 is YYREEE (reference sequence).

Of note for this clone: Other nucleotide sequences in the sample specify the same CDR3. V is TRBV6-1 and J is TRBJ2-7; 10 bases are a match to TRBD1. This CDR3 has 15 amino acids. CDR1 MNHNS and CDR2 SASEGT come from the germline V gene. The ends lost 3 bases at V and 7 bases at J; junction bases unmatched: 9. DNA of the CDR3: TGTGCCAGCAGTGAGACTGGGACAGGGGCTCTGGAGCAGTACTTC. Residues: CASSETGTGALEQYF.

V and J are TRBV10-1 and TRBJ1-1; possible D gene TRBD1, 5 bases. Per the germline V gene, CDR1 is WNHNN and CDR2 is SYGVQD (reference sequence). Trimming removed 0 bases from V and 6 bases from J, with 11 bases in between. CDR3 length equals 14 residues. The CDR3 sequence: CASSESWGSAEAFF. In DNA form, the CDR3 reads TGCGCCAGCAGTGAGTCATGGGGCTCGGCTGAAGCTTTCTTT.

This sequence joins TRBV5-1 and TRBJ1-1, with TRBD1 identical over 7 bases. J gave up 8 bases and V 4 bases, and 2 bases lay outside the gene matches. Germline CDR1 and CDR2: SGHRS and YFSETQ. The CDR3 runs 11 residues. The CDR3 DNA reads TGCGCCAGCAGCACAGGGGTGGAAGCTTTCTTT. Amino acid sequence: CASSTGVEAFF.

This clone was seen more than once but under ten times. The chain couples TRBV7-8 to TRBJ1-3; D is possibly TRBD1 (5 bases). Germline loops: CDR1 SGHVS, CDR2 FQNEAQ. There are 15 residues in the CDR3. V shed 5 bases and J shed 0 bases, with 11 bases lying between them. Here the CDR3 reads CASSTQVYSGNTIYF. DNA for the CDR3: TGTGCCAGCAGCACACAGGTTTACTCTGGAAACACCATATATTTT.

V gene TRBV10-3 combines with J gene TRBJ1-4; weak D call: TRBD1 (6 bases). Trimming removed 8 bases at V and 8 bases at J, with 15 bases between. Per germline, CDR1 ENHRY and CDR2 SYGVKD. CDR3 length: 13 residues. CDR3 sequence reads: CAIRPGEQEKLFF. CDR3 in DNA: TGTGCCATCCGTCCAGGGGAGCAGGAAAAACTGTTTTTT.

V usage is TRBV18 and J usage is TRBJ2-5, with D possibly TRBD1 on 7 matching bases. V lost 3 bases and J 4 bases, leaving 15 bases between the germline ends. The CDR3 totals 15 residues. Germline V lookup: CDR1 KGHSH, CDR2 LQKENI. CDR3 coding DNA: TGTGCCAGCTCACCGAGGGGGACAGCGGGAGAGACCCAGTACTTC. This translates into CASSPRGTAGETQYF. Combining the CDR3 with reference TRBV18 and TRBJ2-5 gives the whole variable domain NAGVMQNPRHLVRRRGQEARLRCSPMKGHSHVYWYRQLPEEGLKFMVYLQKENIIDESGMPKERFSAEFPKEGPSILRIQQVVRGDSAAYFCASSPRGTAGETQYFGPGTRLLVL.

CDR3 amino acids: CSVDDMGGSTGYTF. DNA for the CDR3: TGCAGCGTTGACGACATGGGGGGAAGTACTGGCTACACCTTC. V gene TRBV29-1 combines with J gene TRBJ1-2; D is perhaps TRBD1 (5 bases). V lost 3 bases and J 7 bases, leaving 18 bases between the germline ends. Germline-derived CDR1 and CDR2 are SQVTM and ANQGSEA. The CDR3 is 14 residues long.

J is TRBJ1-1 and V is TRBV7-2; TRBD1 is a possible D gene (6 bases). Germline V CDR1 and CDR2: SGHTA, FQGNSA. The V end was cut by 5 bases, the J end by 5 bases, with 18 bases between. This CDR3 is 15 amino acids long. The CDR3 nucleotides are TGTGCCAGCAGCCCATCTACAGGGTTATGGACTGAAGCTTTCTTT. It is translated as CASSPSTGLWTEAFF.

V and J are TRBV18 and TRBJ1-3, with D perhaps matching TRBD1 (6 bases). Per germline, CDR1 KGHSH and CDR2 LQKENI. V lost 6 bases, J lost 0 bases, and 30 bases lay in between. The CDR3 is 21 residues long. This CDR3 is CASSSSLLVFGQPASGNTIYF. The CDR3 DNA sequence: TGTGCCAGCTCTTCCTCTCTACTAGTATTCGGACAGCCAGCCTCTGGAAACACCATATATTTT.

The V gene is TRBV2, the J gene TRBJ2-7, with D perhaps matching TRBD1 (6 bases). The germline V gene has CDR1 SNHLY and CDR2 FYNNEI. The V end lost 8 bases, the J end lost 9 bases, and 17 bases lay between the germline ends. The CDR3 runs 12 residues. The CDR3 spells CASSKQGQRQYF. The DNA of the CDR3 is TGTGCCAGCTCAAAACAGGGCCAGAGGCAGTACTTC.

Comments on this clone: The junction departs from the called germline gene at one end, perhaps through a read error. The same CDR3 is also encoded by other DNA sequences in this sample. The CDR3 protein is CASSQDGGIGNQPQHF. CDR3 bases: TGTGCCAGCAGCCAAGATGGAGGGATAGGCAATCAGCCCCAGCATTTT. The rearrangement links TRBV4-1 to TRBJ1-5; no firm D call. Germline V CDR1 and CDR2: MGHRA, YSYEKL. The CDR3 sequence is 16 residues long.

The chain uses TRBV19 and TRBJ1-2, with D unclear. The ends were cut back, 3 bases at V and 2 bases at J, with 13 bases in the middle. Germline CDR1 and CDR2: LNHDA and SQIVND (reference sequence). CDR3 length equals 15 residues. The CDR3 sequence: CASSIGQETNYGYTF. The DNA for the CDR3 is TGTGCCAGTAGTATTGGGCAGGAAACGAACTATGGCTACACCTTC.

This clone appeared once. The gene calls are TRBV5-1 and TRBJ2-2; TRBD1 might be the D (5 bases). The germline V gene encodes CDR1 SGHRS and CDR2 YFSETQ. The CDR3 is made up of 17 amino acids. V lost 0 bases and J 2 bases, leaving 14 bases between the germline ends. CDR3 sequence: CASSLATGPSNTGELFF. DNA for the CDR3: TGCGCCAGCAGCTTGGCCACAGGCCCCTCAAACACCGGGGAGCTGTTTTTT.

The chain links TRBV19 to TRBJ1-4, with D perhaps TRBD1 (5 bases). V lost 4 bases, J lost 2 bases, and 8 bases lay in between. Germline CDR1 reads LNHDA; CDR2 reads SQIVND (reference sequence). The CDR3 covers 14 residues. CDR3 sequence (DNA): TGTGCCAGTAGTACAGGGAGGACTAATGAAAAACTGTTTTTT. It yields the protein CASSTGRTNEKLFF.

This clone was seen more than once but under ten times. V gene TRBV13 combines with J gene TRBJ1-4; 7 bases align to TRBD1. The germline gives CDR1 PRHDT, CDR2 FYEKMQ (reference sequence). The CDR3 has 15 amino acids. Trimming cost V 5 bases and J 3 bases; bases outside gene matches: 6. CDR3: CASSPGQVANEKLFF. The CDR3 region has the DNA TGTGCCAGCAGCCCCGGACAGGTGGCTAATGAAAAACTGTTTTTT.

This chain joins TRBV25-1 and TRBJ2-1; 7 bases agree with TRBD2. Germline lookup yields CDR1 MGHDK and CDR2 SYGVNS. The CDR3 sequence is 13 residues long. Losses at the gene ends were 0 bases for V and 10 bases for J; bases not matched to a gene: 3. The CDR3 is CASSEYNGGEQFF. DNA of the CDR3: TGTGCCAGCAGTGAATATAACGGGGGGGAGCAGTTCTTC.

This chain links TRBV18 with TRBJ1-2; tentatively, D is TRBD1 (5 bases). Deletions cut 0 bases from V and 3 bases from J, with 8 bases between. The CDR3 is 14 residues long. Germline values: CDR1 KGHSH, CDR2 LQKENI. DNA for the CDR3: TGTGCCAGCTCACCACCGTTAGGGGACTATGGCTACACCTTC. It translates to CASSPPLGDYGYTF.

This clone was detected once. The J gene is TRBJ1-3, the V gene TRBV5-4; 7 bases line up with TRBD1. The CDR3 runs to 17 residues. After removal of 3 bases from V and 4 bases from J, the junction contained 13 bases not matched to a gene. Germline CDR1 is SGHNT and CDR2 is YYREEE (reference sequence). CDR3 region: CASSSRQGPRGGNTIYF. CDR3 bases: TGTGCCAGCAGCTCAAGACAGGGTCCTAGGGGAGGAAACACCATATATTTT.

There are a few counts of this clone. This chain links TRBV4-3 with TRBJ2-2, with 11 bases matching TRBD2. Trimming took 4 bases from V and 6 from J; bases not matched to a gene: 7. Looked up from germline, CDR1 is LGHNA and CDR2 is YSLEER. This CDR3 has 16 amino acids. The CDR3 bases are TGCGCCAGCAGCCCATTTAGCGGGGGGGCCTCCGGGGAGCTGTTTTTT. This codes for CASSPFSGGASGELFF.

This clone has more than one count but fewer than ten. The genes are TRBV5-4 and TRBJ2-7; TRBD2 aligns across 11 bases. The length of the CDR3 is 15 residues. Looked up from germline, CDR1 is SGHNT and CDR2 is YYREEE (reference sequence). V shed 3 bases, J shed 5 bases, and the junction held 7 bases outside the gene matches. DNA of the CDR3: TGTGCCAGCAGCTCCGCACTAGCGGGGGTCGACGAGCAGTACTTC. Its protein is CASSSALAGVDEQYF. The whole variable domain, filled in from reference TRBV5-4 and TRBJ2-7, reads ETGVTQSPTHLIKTRGQQVTLRCSSQSGHNTVSWYQQALGQGPQFIFQYYREEENGRGNFPPRFSGLQFPNYSSELNVNALELDDSALYLCASSSALAGVDEQYFGPGTRLTVT.

V gene TRBV7-9 combines with J gene TRBJ1-2, with 9 bases lining up with TRBD1. After removal of 5 bases from V and 5 bases from J, the junction contained 15 bases not matched to a gene. This CDR3 is built from 17 residues. The germline CDR1 and CDR2 sequences are SEHNR and FQNEAQ (reference sequence). The DNA for the CDR3 is TGTGCCAGCAGCCCTACCCGACAGGGGGAGGTCGTGTATGGCTACACCTTC. Its translation is CASSPTRQGEVVYGYTF. Filled out from reference TRBV7-9 and TRBJ1-2, the complete variable domain reads DTGVSQNPRHKITKRGQNVTFRCDPISEHNRLYWYRQTLGQGPEFLTYFQNEAQLEKSRLLSDRFSAERPKGSFSTLEIQRTEQGDSAMYLCASSPTRQGEVVYGYTFGSGTRLTVV.

This chain joins TRBV7-9 and TRBJ1-4, with D maybe TRBD1 (6 bases). Germline CDR1 and CDR2: SEHNR and FQNEAQ (reference sequence). Between the trimmed V and J ends, which lost 5 bases and 5 bases, there was a span of 15 bases. This CDR3 has 15 amino acids. CDR3 DNA sequence: TGTGCCAGCAGCCAAGAGGGGACAAGGAATGAAAAACTGTTTTTT. Its translation: CASSQEGTRNEKLFF.

This clone has just a few counts. The V call is TRBV7-2, the J call TRBJ2-3; D not certain. CDR3 size: 13 residues. V lost 5 bases to trimming and J lost 2 bases, with 8 bases between them. Germline CDR1 reads SGHTA; CDR2 reads FQGNSA. The CDR3 sequence: CASSRPTTDTQYF. As DNA, the CDR3 is TGTGCCAGCAGCCGTCCTACCACAGATACGCAGTATTTT.